This is a list of T cell receptor beta chains from one sample in a study of graft-versus-host responses after intestinal transplantation. Libraries were prepared by immunoSEQ multiplex PCR; TCRdb keeps only in-frame clonotypes and omits some of them. The table records more than 100,000 clones, around 95% of them present only once. These receptors lack a known antigen. The sequencing here drew on unstimulated CD8+ T cells sorted from spleen or lymph node cells, taken before intestinal transplant. The receptors derive from a human donor who received an intestinal transplant. CDR3s include the opening cysteine and the closing phenylalanine or tryptophan. The D gene is left open where the match is weak. Clone size is stated in some rows and not others, as once, few, many or a class when expanded.

V: TRBV6-5; size: NA; J: TRBJ2-1; D: NA; DNA: TGTGCCAGCAGTGGAGGGTTAAATGAGCAGTTCTTC; CDR3: CASSGGLNEQFF
V: TRBV7-9; size: NA; J: TRBJ2-1; D: NA; DNA: TGTGCCAGCAGCTTAGCCCGGACCTTCTTTGAGCAGTTCTTC; CDR3: CASSLARTFFEQFF
V: TRBV7-4; size: NA; J: TRBJ1-2; D: NA; DNA: TGTGCCAGCAGCTTGGGACACCGTGGGGGCTACACCTTC; CDR3: CASSLGHRGGYTF
V: TRBV11-3; size: NA; J: TRBJ2-5; D: NA; DNA: TGTGCCAGCAGCTCACGACTGGAAAAGGCCCAGTACTTC; CDR3: CASSSRLEKAQYF
V: TRBV4-3; size: NA; J: TRBJ2-7; D: TRBD2; DNA: TGCGCCAGCAGCCCTCGGACTAGCGTTAGCTACGAGCAGTACTTC; CDR3: CASSPRTSVSYEQYF
V: TRBV7-6; size: NA; J: TRBJ2-1; D: TRBD2; DNA: TGTGCCAGCAGCCGGGGGGGCGGGAGAGCCTACAATGAGCAGTTCTTC; CDR3: CASSRGGGRAYNEQFF
V: TRBV9; size: NA; J: TRBJ2-1; D: TRBD2; DNA: TGTGCCAGCAGCGCCAGGGGGACTAGCGGGAGTTTCAACAATGAGCAGTTCTTC; CDR3: CASSARGTSGSFNNEQFF
V: TRBV5-6; size: NA; J: TRBJ1-1; D: NA; DNA: TGTGCCAGCAGCCCCGTGGGGGCGCTCCCCTGGGCCACTGAAGCTTTCTTT; CDR3: CASSPVGALPWATEAFF
V: TRBV7-8; size: NA; J: TRBJ2-5; D: TRBD2; DNA: TGTGCCAGCAGCCCTACTAGCGGCACTCAAGAGACCCAGTACTTC; CDR3: CASSPTSGTQETQYF
V: TRBV27; size: NA; J: TRBJ2-3; D: TRBD2; DNA: TGTGCCAGCATAGCGGGAGCGAGCGGGGCTCCCAGAGATACGCAGTATTTT; CDR3: CASIAGASGAPRDTQYF
V: TRBV19; size: NA; J: TRBJ2-2; D: NA; DNA: TGTGCCAGTAGAGAGGCCGGGGAGCTGTTTTTT; CDR3: CASREAGELFF
V: TRBV7-9; size: NA; J: TRBJ1-2; D: NA; DNA: TGTGCCAGCAGTTTAGGGACCCCAGACTATGGCTACACCTTC; CDR3: CASSLGTPDYGYTF
V: TRBV4-1; size: NA; J: TRBJ2-7; D: NA; DNA: TGCGCCAGCAGCCAAGATTTTTTAGGAACAGGGTGGTCCTACGAGCAGTACTTC; CDR3: CASSQDFLGTGWSYEQYF
V: TRBV27; size: NA; J: TRBJ1-5; D: NA; DNA: TGTGCCAGCAGCCCGACAGGTAATCAGCCCCAGCATTTT; CDR3: CASSPTGNQPQHF
V: TRBV21-1; size: NA; J: TRBJ2-2; D: NA; DNA: TGTGCCAGCAGCAAAGGTTTCAGGGGAGACACCGGGGAGCTGTTTTTT; CDR3: CASSKGFRGDTGELFF
V: TRBV7-3; size: NA; J: TRBJ2-1; D: TRBD2; DNA: TGTGCCAGCAGCTTGGGACTAGCGGACTACAATGAGCAGTTCTTC; CDR3: CASSLGLADYNEQFF
V: TRBV20-1; size: once; J: TRBJ1-2; D: TRBD1; DNA: TGCGTGGGAGGGGGCTTTGGCTACACCTTC; CDR3: CVGGGFGYTF
V: TRBV30; size: NA; J: TRBJ1-4; D: NA; DNA: TGTGCCTGGAGCGAGGGGGGGCCGGGTGAAAAACTGTTTTTT; CDR3: CAWSEGGPGEKLFF
V: TRBV28; size: NA; J: TRBJ2-7; D: TRBD1; DNA: TGTGCCAGCAGTTTCTCACCGGGACAGGGATACGAGCAGTACTTC; CDR3: CASSFSPGQGYEQYF
V: TRBV6-5; size: NA; J: TRBJ2-7; D: NA; DNA: TGTGCCAGCACTACAAGGGAAAGCTCCTACGAGCAGTACTTC; CDR3: CASTTRESSYEQYF
V: TRBV7-9; size: NA; J: TRBJ2-1; D: NA; DNA: TGTGCCAGCAGCCATAGCGCTAGCTCCTACAATGAGCAGTTCTTC; CDR3: CASSHSASSYNEQFF
V: TRBV5-1; size: NA; J: TRBJ1-1; D: NA; DNA: TGCGCCAGCAGCTTGTCCAATCGACCTGAAGCTTTCTTT; CDR3: CASSLSNRPEAFF
V: TRBV9; size: NA; J: TRBJ1-5; D: TRBD1; DNA: TGTGCCAGCAGCCAGAATCCGGACAGGGACAATCAGCCCCAGCATTTT; CDR3: CASSQNPDRDNQPQHF
V: TRBV4-1; size: NA; J: TRBJ1-5; D: TRBD1; DNA: TGCGCCAGCAGCCCCTCCCGACAGGGCGATAGCAATCAGCCCCAGCATTTT; CDR3: CASSPSRQGDSNQPQHF
V: TRBV28; size: NA; J: TRBJ2-2; D: TRBD2; DNA: TGTGCCAGCAGTTTAAGAGTAGTGGGACTAGCGGGAGGGAACACCGGGGAGCTGTTTTTT; CDR3: CASSLRVVGLAGGNTGELFF
V: TRBV6-5; size: few; J: TRBJ2-7; D: TRBD2; DNA: TGTGCCAGCAGTCCGGGGGGGGGCTACGAGCAGTACTTC; CDR3: CASSPGGGYEQYF
V: TRBV28; size: NA; J: TRBJ2-2; D: NA; DNA: TGTGCCAGCAGTTTCACCAGGGCGAGCACCGGGGAGCTGTTTTTT; CDR3: CASSFTRASTGELFF
V: TRBV30; size: NA; J: TRBJ2-7; D: TRBD2; DNA: TGTGCCTGGAGTGTGAGGACTAGTTTGGTCCACGAGCAGTACTTC; CDR3: CAWSVRTSLVHEQYF